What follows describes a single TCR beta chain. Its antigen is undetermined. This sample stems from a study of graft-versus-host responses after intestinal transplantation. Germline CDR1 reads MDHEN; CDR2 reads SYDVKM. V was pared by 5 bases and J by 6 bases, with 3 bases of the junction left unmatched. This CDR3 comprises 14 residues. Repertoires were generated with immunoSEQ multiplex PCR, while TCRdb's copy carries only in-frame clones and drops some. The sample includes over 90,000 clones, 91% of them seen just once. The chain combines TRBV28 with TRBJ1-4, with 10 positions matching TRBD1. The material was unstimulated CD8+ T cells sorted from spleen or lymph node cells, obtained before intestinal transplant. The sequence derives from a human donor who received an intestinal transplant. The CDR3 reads CASSTGQGDEKLFF. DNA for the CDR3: TGTGCCAGCAGTACCGGACAGGGGGATGAAAAACTGTTTTTT.